A single sample is the source of the 21 T cell receptor beta chains below, sequenced in a study of T cell responses to AZD1222 COVID-19 vaccine. Repertoires were generated with immunoSEQ multiplex PCR, while TCRdb's copy carries only in-frame clones and drops some. The sample carries about 150,000 clones, around 95% recorded once. The starting material was peripheral blood, obtained on day 0 of AZD1222 vaccination. These receptors came from an adult in good health.

The gene calls are TRBV3-1 (or the pseudogene TRBV3-2) and TRBJ1-1, with TRBD1 as a possible D gene (5 bases). Germline V gives CDR1 LGHDT, CDR2 YNNKEL (reference sequence). V was shortened by 1 base and J by 1 base, with 7 bases between the two germline ends. The CDR3 sequence is 14 residues long. The CDR3 protein is CASSQVGENTEAFF. The CDR3, as DNA: TGTGCCAGCAGCCAAGTAGGGGAGAACACTGAAGCTTTCTTT.

The rearrangement uses TRBV6-2 or TRBV6-3 and TRBJ2-3; TRBD2 matches 10 bases. CDR3 length equals 16 residues. The germline gives CDR1 MNHEY, CDR2 SVGEGT. The junction had 7 bases not matched to a gene; V was cut back by 5 bases and J by 2 bases. CDR3 in amino acids: CASSQGLAKNTDTQYF. CDR3 bases: TGTGCCAGCAGTCAGGGACTAGCGAAAAACACAGATACGCAGTATTTT.

CDR3 coding DNA: TGTGCCAGCAGCCGGCAGGGGGTTTATGGCTACACCTTC. This codes for CASSRQGVYGYTF. This sequence joins TRBV5-4 and TRBJ1-2; TRBD1 matches 7 bases. The germline gives CDR1 SGHNT, CDR2 YYREEE (reference sequence). V lost 4 bases, J lost 5 bases, and 5 bases stayed unmatched. This CDR3 has 13 amino acids.

The chain uses TRBV4-2 and TRBJ2-4; D perhaps matches TRBD2 (6 bases). Germline CDR1 is LGHNA and CDR2 is YNFKEQ. The CDR3 is made up of 17 amino acids. Trimming took off 0 bases at V and 1 base at J, with 13 bases between the two ends. Here the CDR3 DNA reads TGTGCCAGCAGCCAAGATTGGGCGGGAACGGCCAAAAACATTCAGTACTTC. Translated, it gives CASSQDWAGTAKNIQYF.

The rearrangement joins TRBV27 to TRBJ1-1; D not resolved. This CDR3 has 13 residues. CDR1 and CDR2 (germline): MNHEY, SMNVEV (reference sequence). Trimming stripped 8 bases from V and 3 bases from J, with 13 bases between. CDR3 amino acids: CASGSNRDTEAFF. CDR3 DNA: TGTGCCAGCGGGTCAAACCGGGACACTGAAGCTTTCTTT.

The V and J genes are TRBV4-1 and TRBJ2-2; D not resolved. V was pared by 5 bases and J by 5 bases, with 12 bases between. The CDR3 is 14 amino acids. Germline V gene lookup returns CDR1 MGHRA and CDR2 YSYEKL. CDR3 bases: TGCGCCAGCAGCAAAGCAGAAGAAACCGGGGAGCTGTTTTTT. This translates into CASSKAEETGELFF.

The V and J genes are TRBV9 and TRBJ1-2; 7 bases map to TRBD1. The germline gives CDR1 SGDLS, CDR2 YYNGEE. The CDR3 contains 13 residues. With 5 bases clipped from V and 3 bases from J, the junction kept 4 bases outside the gene matches. The CDR3 spells CASSLDRDYGYTF. The CDR3 DNA reads as TGTGCCAGCAGTCTCGACAGGGACTATGGCTACACCTTC.

The CDR3 here is CASSLTSDTQYF. CDR3 nucleotides: TGTGCCAGCAGCCTGACATCAGATACGCAGTATTTT. The rearrangement joins TRBV5-6 to TRBJ2-3; D remains ambiguous. This CDR3 comprises 12 residues. Germline CDR1 reads SGHDT; CDR2 reads YYEEEE. V was clipped by 4 bases and J by 4 bases, with 7 bases between them.

The rearrangement links TRBV5-1 to TRBJ1-2; D gene uncertain. The CDR3 sequence is 16 residues long. CDR1 is SGHRS, CDR2 YFSETQ, per germline. V lost 0 bases and J lost 4, with 16 bases in between. In nucleotides, the CDR3 is TGCGCCAGCAGCTTGGACCCCCTCGGGGTCGGCTATGGCTACACCTTC. Its translation is CASSLDPLGVGYGYTF. The variable domain in full, with the rest retrieved from reference TRBV5-1 and TRBJ1-2, is KAGVTQTPRYLIKTRGQQVTLSCSPISGHRSVSWYQQTPGQGLQFLFEYFSETQRNKGNFPGRFSGRQFSNSRSEMNVSTLELGDSALYLCASSLDPLGVGYGYTFGSGTRLTVV.

J is TRBJ1-5 and V is TRBV12-3 or TRBV12-4; unclear D gene. V was pared by 3 bases and J by 5 bases, with 5 bases between. This CDR3 spans 12 amino acids. The CDR3 bases are TGTGCCAGCAGTTTGTCCTATCAGCCCCAGCATTTT. It is translated as CASSLSYQPQHF.

This rearrangement joins TRBV4-1 to TRBJ1-1, with TRBD1 matching over 9 bases. After removal of 2 bases from V and 2 bases from J, the junction contained 9 bases not matched to a gene. Germline CDR1 MGHRA, CDR2 YSYEKL. The CDR3 contains 17 residues. The CDR3 nucleotides read TGCGCCAGCAGCCAAAACAACAGGGGGCCGAAAAACACTGAAGCTTTCTTT. This translates into CASSQNNRGPKNTEAFF.

The chain combines TRBV18 with TRBJ2-1; 10 bases agree with TRBD1. V lost 0 bases and J lost 7; bases outside the gene matches: 3. The germline V gene encodes CDR1 KGHSH and CDR2 LQKENI. The CDR3 sequence is 15 residues long. CDR3 sequence: CASSPPTGGLNEQFF. The CDR3 nucleotides are TGTGCCAGCTCACCACCGACAGGGGGCTTAAATGAGCAGTTCTTC.

The gene calls are TRBV19 and TRBJ1-1; D is ambiguous. The CDR3 spans 16 residues. Germline loops: CDR1 LNHDA, CDR2 SQIVND (reference sequence). V was shortened by 1 base and J by 3 bases, with 15 bases between the two germline ends. CDR3 nucleotide sequence: TGTGCCAGTAGTATAGGGGCAGGAGGGTTGGACACTGAAGCTTTCTTT. Amino acids: CASSIGAGGLDTEAFF.

This clone was seen a few times. The chain links TRBV12-3 or TRBV12-4 to TRBJ1-1; D possibly corresponds to TRBD1 (5 bases). Trimming pared 4 bases from V and 4 bases from J, leaving 7 bases between. CDR3 length: 12 amino acids. The CDR3 DNA reads TGTGCCAGCAGTTGGGGACTCACTGAAGCTTTCTTT. It specifies CASSWGLTEAFF.

The J gene is TRBJ1-5, the V gene TRBV19, with no clear D. There are 14 residues in the CDR3. Per the germline V gene, CDR1 is LNHDA and CDR2 is SQIVND (reference sequence). With 0 bases removed from V and 2 bases from J, the gap between germline ends came to 5 bases. This chain's CDR3 is CASSIDRGNQPQHF. The CDR3 DNA reads TGTGCCAGTAGTATAGACAGAGGCAATCAGCCCCAGCATTTT.

The gene calls are TRBV3-1 (or the pseudogene TRBV3-2) and TRBJ1-5; D remains ambiguous. Germline V gene lookup returns CDR1 LGHDT and CDR2 YNNKEL (reference sequence). Between the trimmed V and J ends, which lost 2 bases and 8 bases, there was a span of 28 bases. The CDR3 has 19 residues. The CDR3 region has the DNA TGTGCCAGCAGCCAATATGGTTCCCAAACAAGAGCAGGCCTGGAGCCCCAGCATTTT. Its translation is CASSQYGSQTRAGLEPQHF.

The J gene is TRBJ2-3, the V gene TRBV5-4; D is uncertain. V shed 0 bases and J shed 2 bases, with 10 bases lying between them. This CDR3 has 15 amino acids. Germline V lookup: CDR1 SGHNT, CDR2 YYREEE (reference sequence). The CDR3 coding sequence is TGTGCCAGCAGCTTGGCGGTCGCTGCCACAGATACGCAGTATTTT. Protein: CASSLAVAATDTQYF.

The chain recombines TRBV28 with TRBJ1-1, with 7 bases lining up with TRBD1. Germline-derived CDR1 and CDR2 are MDHEN and SYDVKM. The CDR3 is 15 amino acids. V was clipped by 6 bases and J by 2 bases; unmatched bases: 9. In DNA form, the CDR3 reads TGTGCCAGCAGCTCGACCGGGACAGTCAACACTGAAGCTTTCTTT. Protein product: CASSSTGTVNTEAFF.

The chain joins TRBV6-5 to TRBJ1-2; 8 nucleotides match TRBD1. Looked up from germline, CDR1 is MNHEY and CDR2 is SVGAGI. With V trimmed by 7 bases and J by 6 bases, 4 bases remained unmatched. The CDR3 loop spans 12 amino acids. CDR3 sequence: CASKGQGNGYTF. The CDR3 DNA follows: TGTGCCAGCAAAGGACAGGGAAATGGCTACACCTTC.

This clone was seen just once. The chain couples TRBV18 to TRBJ2-1, with 8 positions matching TRBD1. The junction had 10 bases not matched to a gene; V was cut back by 4 bases and J by 8 bases. Germline V CDR1 and CDR2: KGHSH, LQKENI. CDR3 length: 15 residues. In DNA form, the CDR3 reads TGTGCCAGCTCACTTAATCCAGGGGGCGAATATGAGCAGTTCTTC. It translates to CASSLNPGGEYEQFF.

The rearrangement joins TRBV18 to TRBJ1-5, with D hard to call. CDR3 length: 17 residues. CDR1 and CDR2 from the germline V gene are KGHSH and LQKENI. V lost 6 bases to trimming and J lost 1 base, with 19 bases between them. The DNA for the CDR3 is TGTGCCAGCTCGATAGGCTCGGGGTTTGGAAGCAATCAGCCCCAGCATTTT. Its protein product is CASSIGSGFGSNQPQHF. The entire variable domain, with the rest obtained from reference TRBV18 and TRBJ1-5, is as follows: NAGVMQNPRHLVRRRGQEARLRCSPMKGHSHVYWYRQLPEEGLKFMVYLQKENIIDESGMPKERFSAEFPKEGPSILRIQQVVRGDSAAYFCASSIGSGFGSNQPQHFGDGTRLSIL.